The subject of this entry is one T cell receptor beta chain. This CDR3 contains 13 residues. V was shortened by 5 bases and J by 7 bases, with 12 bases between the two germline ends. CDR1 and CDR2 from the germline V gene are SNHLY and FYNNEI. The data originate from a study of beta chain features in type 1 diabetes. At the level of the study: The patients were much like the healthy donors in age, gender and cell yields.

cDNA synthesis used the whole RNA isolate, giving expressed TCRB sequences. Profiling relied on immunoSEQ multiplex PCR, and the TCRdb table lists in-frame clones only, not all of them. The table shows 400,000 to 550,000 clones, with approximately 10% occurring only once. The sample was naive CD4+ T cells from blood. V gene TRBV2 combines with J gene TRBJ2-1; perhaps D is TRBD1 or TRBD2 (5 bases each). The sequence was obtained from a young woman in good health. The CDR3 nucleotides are TGTGCCAGCAGTACTGACAGAGGGAATGAGCAGTTCTTC. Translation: CASSTDRGNEQFF.